The 20 T cell receptor beta chains reported below all come from one sample, sequenced in a study of shared clonotypes between healthy human individuals. The assay was immunoSEQ multiplex PCR, and TCRdb's table has in-frame clones only and misses some. Among about 2,500,000 clones listed, over 85% were seen once. The sequencing sample was made of naive CD4+ T cells sorted from blood. Subset described: CD45RA+ positively selected. These receptors originate from a man aged 18-30 years in good health.

The CDR3 loop is CASSFGQSSYNEQFF. In DNA form, the CDR3 reads TGTGCCAGCAGCTTTGGACAGAGCTCCTACAATGAGCAGTTCTTC. V usage is TRBV9 and J usage is TRBJ2-1, with D possibly TRBD1 on 6 matching bases. V was clipped by 4 bases and J by 0 bases, with 11 bases between them. The germline V gene encodes CDR1 SGDLS and CDR2 YYNGEE. This CDR3 is 15 amino acids long.

V is TRBV19 and J is TRBJ1-2; no reliable D call. The CDR3 has 15 amino acids. Germline assignment: CDR1 LNHDA and CDR2 SQIVND (reference sequence). The V gene lost 3 bases and the J gene lost 5 bases, with 16 bases spanning the gap. This CDR3 reads CASSIDTAAGYGYTF. CDR3 coding DNA: TGTGCCAGTAGTATTGATACGGCGGCCGGTTATGGCTACACCTTC.

The chain links TRBV28 to TRBJ2-7; the match to TRBD2 covers 9 bases. CDR1 and CDR2 from the germline V gene are MDHEN and SYDVKM. The ends lost 3 bases at V and 0 bases at J; junction bases unmatched: 3. This CDR3 has 15 residues. The CDR3 loop reads CASSLSSGDSYEQYF. In DNA form, the CDR3 reads TGTGCCAGCAGTTTGTCTAGCGGGGACTCCTACGAGCAGTACTTC.

The chain has TRBV7-9 and TRBJ2-4; no definite D call. Germline V gene lookup returns CDR1 SEHNR and CDR2 FQNEAQ (reference sequence). The V end lost 5 bases, the J end lost 7 bases, and 9 bases lay between the germline ends. CDR3 length equals 12 residues. CDR3 sequence reads: CASSPPTNIQYF. As DNA, the CDR3 is TGTGCCAGCAGCCCCCCAACGAACATTCAGTACTTC.

This sequence joins TRBV6-1 and TRBJ1-6; weak D call: TRBD1 (5 bases). CDR1 is MNHNS, CDR2 SASEGT, per germline. Trimming removed 4 bases from V and 7 bases from J, with 17 bases in between. The CDR3 extends over 16 amino acids. The CDR3: CASSGGIGGGNSPLHF. As DNA, the CDR3 is TGTGCCAGCAGTGGGGGGATTGGGGGAGGGAATTCACCCCTCCACTTT.

V and J are TRBV5-4 and TRBJ2-3, with 9 bases fitting TRBD1. CDR3 length: 15 amino acids. Germline CDR1 is SGHNT and CDR2 is YYREEE (reference sequence). Losses at the gene ends were 2 bases for V and 3 bases for J; bases not matched to a gene: 4. As DNA, the CDR3 is TGTGCCAGCAGCTTAGGACAGGGGAAAACAGATACGCAGTATTTT. Its translation: CASSLGQGKTDTQYF. Full variable domain (outside the CDR3, taken from reference TRBV5-4 and TRBJ2-3): ETGVTQSPTHLIKTRGQQVTLRCSSQSGHNTVSWYQQALGQGPQFIFQYYREEENGRGNFPPRFSGLQFPNYSSELNVNALELDDSALYLCASSLGQGKTDTQYFGPGTRLTVL.

This clone was seen once. The J gene is TRBJ2-1, the V gene TRBV7-2; 12 bases map to TRBD2. V was pared by 4 bases and J by 3 bases, with 4 bases of the junction left unmatched. There are 16 residues in the CDR3. Germline loops: CDR1 SGHTA, CDR2 FQGNSA. CDR3 coding DNA: TGTGCCAGCAGCTGGACTAGCGGGAAAGTCTACAATGAGCAGTTCTTC. This translates into CASSWTSGKVYNEQFF.

This clone was detected a few times. The chain uses TRBV30 and TRBJ2-6; D gene ambiguous. This CDR3 is 14 amino acids long. The V end lost 0 bases, the J end lost 3 bases, and 6 bases lay between the germline ends. The germline CDR1 and CDR2 sequences are GTSNPN and SVGIG (reference sequence). The CDR3 reads CAWSVGHGANVLTF. The CDR3 nucleotides are TGTGCCTGGAGTGTGGGTCATGGGGCCAACGTCCTGACTTTC.

This chain joins TRBV5-4 and TRBJ2-1, with D unresolved. V gave up 0 bases and J gave up 6 bases, with 16 bases separating them. This CDR3 comprises 16 residues. Germline CDR1 and CDR2: SGHNT and YYREEE (reference sequence). The CDR3: CASSLDGRLGPNEQFF. For the CDR3, the DNA is TGTGCCAGCAGCTTGGATGGCCGGCTCGGTCCCAATGAGCAGTTCTTC. The full variable domain, with the rest looked up from reference TRBV5-4 and TRBJ2-1, is ETGVTQSPTHLIKTRGQQVTLRCSSQSGHNTVSWYQQALGQGPQFIFQYYREEENGRGNFPPRFSGLQFPNYSSELNVNALELDDSALYLCASSLDGRLGPNEQFFGPGTRLTVL.

The CDR3 spells CASSRKPDGATDTQYF. The CDR3 nucleotides read TGCGCCAGCAGCCGGAAGCCCGACGGGGCCACAGATACGCAGTATTTT. The chain is built from TRBV5-1 and TRBJ2-3; D is tentatively TRBD1 or TRBD2 (5 bases each). The V gene lost 4 bases and the J gene lost 2 bases, with 17 bases spanning the gap. CDR3 length equals 16 residues. CDR1 and CDR2 (germline): SGHRS, YFSETQ. Full variable domain (outside the CDR3, taken from reference TRBV5-1 and TRBJ2-3): KAGVTQTPRYLIKTRGQQVTLSCSPISGHRSVSWYQQTPGQGLQFLFEYFSETQRNKGNFPGRFSGRQFSNSRSEMNVSTLELGDSALYLCASSRKPDGATDTQYFGPGTRLTVL.

CDR3 bases: TGTGCCAGCAGTTTATCCCAGACTCGGGAAAAACTGTTTTTT. Translated: CASSLSQTREKLFF. The chain has TRBV28 and TRBJ1-4, with no clear D. This CDR3 is built from 14 residues. Per the germline V gene, CDR1 is MDHEN and CDR2 is SYDVKM. V lost 1 base, J lost 8 bases, and 11 bases lay in between. The whole variable domain, remainder taken from reference TRBV28 and TRBJ1-4, is DVKVTQSSRYLVKRTGEKVFLECVQDMDHENMFWYRQDPGLGLRLIYFSYDVKMKEKGDIPEGYSVSREKKERFSLILESASTNQTSMYLCASSLSQTREKLFFGSGTQLSVL.

Notes on this clone: The sample has other DNA sequences that encode this CDR3 too. The chain links TRBV5-1 to TRBJ1-1, with 8 bases lining up with TRBD1. The CDR3 covers 14 residues. Trimming took 0 bases from V and 4 from J; bases not matched to a gene: 2. Germline V gene data show CDR1 as SGHRS and CDR2 as YFSETQ. The DNA of the CDR3 is TGCGCCAGCAGCTTGGGCGACAGGGGCACTGAAGCTTTCTTT. This translates into CASSLGDRGTEAFF.

The rearrangement joins TRBV18 to TRBJ2-5; TRBD2 aligns across 9 bases. Unmatched junction bases numbered 9, after V lost 5 bases and J lost 2 bases. Germline-derived CDR1 and CDR2 are KGHSH and LQKENI. CDR3 length: 16 residues. The CDR3 here is CASSSLPGLAQETQYF. The CDR3 bases are TGTGCCAGCTCAAGCTTACCGGGACTAGCACAAGAGACCCAGTACTTC.

The chain recombines TRBV5-1 with TRBJ2-1; weak D call: TRBD1 (6 bases). Germline V gene data show CDR1 as SGHRS and CDR2 as YFSETQ. The CDR3 length is 15 residues. The V gene lost 0 bases and the J gene lost 3 bases, with 10 bases spanning the gap. The CDR3 region has the DNA TGCGCCAGCAGCTTGGAAAAGGGGGTCTACAATGAGCAGTTCTTC. Its translation is CASSLEKGVYNEQFF. The full variable domain, with the rest looked up from reference TRBV5-1 and TRBJ2-1, is KAGVTQTPRYLIKTRGQQVTLSCSPISGHRSVSWYQQTPGQGLQFLFEYFSETQRNKGNFPGRFSGRQFSNSRSEMNVSTLELGDSALYLCASSLEKGVYNEQFFGPGTRLTVL.

V is TRBV5-1 and J is TRBJ1-2, with 9 bases fitting TRBD1. CDR3 length: 18 amino acids. V trimming: 0 bases; J trimming: 4 bases; junction bases outside the gene matches: 13. CDR1 and CDR2 from the germline V gene are SGHRS and YFSETQ. CDR3 bases: TGCGCCAGCAGCTTGGGCGGAGTCCCGGGACAGGGTAGCTATGGCTACACCTTC. This encodes CASSLGGVPGQGSYGYTF.

CDR3 amino acids: CASSLTILTGELFF. CDR3 sequence (DNA): TGTGCCAGCAGTTTAACCATCCTCACCGGGGAGCTGTTTTTT. This rearrangement joins TRBV27 to TRBJ2-2; D gene uncertain. Germline V lookup: CDR1 MNHEY, CDR2 SMNVEV (reference sequence). V was shortened by 2 bases and J by 4 bases, with 8 bases between the two germline ends. This CDR3 has 14 residues.

In this sample, this clone turned up a few times. The CDR3 DNA reads as TGTGCCAGCAGTGAACCGGTTCGGGGGGCACCCCTCCACTTT. Encoded protein: CASSEPVRGAPLHF. V is TRBV6-1 and J is TRBJ1-6; D possibly corresponds to TRBD1 (5 bases). The CDR3 sequence is 14 residues long. Trimming removed 2 bases at V and 11 bases at J, with 13 bases between. CDR1 and CDR2 (germline): MNHNS, SASEGT.

The J gene is TRBJ1-2, the V gene TRBV19; D is undetermined. CDR3 length: 15 amino acids. Trimming removed 7 bases from V and 7 bases from J, with 22 bases in between. Germline CDR1 LNHDA, CDR2 SQIVND (reference sequence). CDR3: CASTLGGERPPGYTF. As DNA, the CDR3 is TGTGCCAGTACGTTGGGTGGGGAGAGACCCCCTGGCTACACCTTC.

The CDR3 spells CASSTTGDRLPNIQYF. The CDR3 nucleotides read TGTGCCAGTAGTACGACAGGGGATCGTCTCCCAAACATTCAGTACTTC. This rearrangement joins TRBV19 to TRBJ2-4; 8 nucleotides line up with TRBD1. The germline CDR1 and CDR2 sequences are LNHDA and SQIVND (reference sequence). The CDR3 runs to 16 residues. V dropped 4 bases and J dropped 6; count of bases not matched to a gene: 11. Variable domain in full (rest from reference TRBV19 and TRBJ2-4): DGGITQSPKYLFRKEGQNVTLSCEQNLNHDAMYWYRQDPGQGLRLIYYSQIVNDFQKGDIAEGYSVSREKKESFPLTVTSAQKNPTAFYLCASSTTGDRLPNIQYFGAGTRLSVL.

Note on this clone: The same CDR3 also results from other DNA sequences found in this sample. The V and J genes are TRBV7-2 and TRBJ1-2; D unclear. The CDR3 is made up of 13 amino acids. The germline CDR1 and CDR2 sequences are SGHTA and FQGNSA. V was trimmed by 4 bases and J by 4 bases, leaving 10 bases between them. DNA of the CDR3: TGTGCCAGCAGCTCCGCGGTGAGCTATGGCTACACCTTC. This sequence encodes CASSSAVSYGYTF.